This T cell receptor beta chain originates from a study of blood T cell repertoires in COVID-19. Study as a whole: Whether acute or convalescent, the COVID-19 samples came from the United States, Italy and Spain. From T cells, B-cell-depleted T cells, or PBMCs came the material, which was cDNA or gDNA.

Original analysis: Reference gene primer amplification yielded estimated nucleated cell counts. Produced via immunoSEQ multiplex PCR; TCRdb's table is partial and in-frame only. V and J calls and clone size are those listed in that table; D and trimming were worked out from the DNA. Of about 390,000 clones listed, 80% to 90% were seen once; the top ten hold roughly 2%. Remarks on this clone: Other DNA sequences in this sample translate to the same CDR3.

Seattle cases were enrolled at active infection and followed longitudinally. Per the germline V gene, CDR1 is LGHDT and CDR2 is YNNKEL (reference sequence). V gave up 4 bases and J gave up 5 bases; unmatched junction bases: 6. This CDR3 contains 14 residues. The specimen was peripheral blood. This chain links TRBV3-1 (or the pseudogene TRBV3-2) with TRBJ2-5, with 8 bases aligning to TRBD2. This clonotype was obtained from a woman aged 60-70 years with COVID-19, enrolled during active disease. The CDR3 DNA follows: TGTGCCAGCAGCCCTCGGGGGGGGGCGGAGACCCAGTACTTC. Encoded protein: CASSPRGGAETQYF.